The T cell receptor beta chain under discussion was sequenced for a study of early T cells in non-severe SARS-CoV-2 infection. Broader study findings: The matching step, a VDJdb search, favored anti-spike CD8 responses and missed private and CD4 specificities.

TCRdb recomputed calls from the 5' RACE reads with MiXCR, one row per CDR3 protein. Seen here are 21,000 or so distinct CDR3 sequences, 5.3% observed once, and the top ten hold around 10%. This clonotype was found a few times. Its antigen is still unknown. The source is an adult who was a healthcare worker with PCR-confirmed SARS-CoV-2 infection or an uninfected control (not recorded which). Sequenced sample: whole blood.

CDR3 sequence (DNA): TGTGCCAGCTCACCACCCGGGACAGGGTATTCTGAAAAACTGTTTTTT. Protein product: CASSPPGTGYSEKLFF. The rearrangement joins TRBV18 to TRBJ1-4; 9 bases align to TRBD1. The CDR3 runs 16 residues. Germline-derived CDR1 and CDR2 are KGHSH and LQKENI. The V gene end was trimmed by 0 bases and the J gene end by 7 bases; junction bases not matched to a gene: 6.